Following are 22 T cell receptor beta chains from one sample sequenced in a study of T cell repertoires in cytomegalovirus infection. One entry per CDR3 protein, called by TCRdb with MiXCR from the reads. Of 650,000 to 850,000 distinct CDR3 sequences listed, 25% to 30% were seen once; the top ten hold 10% to 15%. These receptors are not linked to any known antigen. The input for sequencing was cultured CD8+ T cells from PBMCs, taken from culture after CMV antigen stimulation. These receptors originate from a human donor in good health (CMV status not recorded). Some clones in this sample may be carry-over from other donors' samples.

Only a few counts were recorded for this clonotype. The rearrangement links TRBV2 to TRBJ1-5; D not resolved. CDR3 length: 11 amino acids. V was clipped by 2 bases and J by 10 bases, with 6 bases between them. Germline-derived CDR1 and CDR2 are SNHLY and FYNNEI. The CDR3 sequence is CASSEPGPQHF. In DNA, the CDR3 is TGTGCCAGCAGTGAACCAGGCCCCCAGCATTTT. The complete variable domain, with remaining parts taken from reference TRBV2 and TRBJ1-5, reads EPEVTQTPSHQVTQMGQEVILRCVPISNHLYFYWYRQILGQKVEFLVSFYNNEISEKSEIFDDQFSVERPDGSNFTLKIRSTKLEDSAMYFCASSEPGPQHFGDGTRLSIL.

This clonotype has only a few counts. The chain employs TRBV7-9 and TRBJ1-1; D gene ambiguous. CDR3 length: 17 residues. Per germline, CDR1 SEHNR and CDR2 FQNEAQ (reference sequence). V was clipped by 3 bases and J by 6 bases, with 23 bases between them. The CDR3 reads CASSFIRKGEGFSEAFF. CDR3 nucleotides: TGTGCCAGCAGCTTTATTAGGAAGGGAGAGGGTTTTTCTGAAGCTTTCTTT.

This clonotype was counted only a few times. CDR3 sequence (DNA): TGTGCCAGTAGTATCTTACCGACAGCGAACACTGAAGCTTTCTTT. The encoded protein is CASSILPTANTEAFF. V and J are TRBV19 and TRBJ1-1, with D perhaps matching TRBD1 (5 bases). CDR1 and CDR2 from the germline V gene are LNHDA and SQIVND (reference sequence). This CDR3 contains 15 residues. Trimming took 3 bases from V and 1 from J, leaving 12 bases between them.

The rearrangement links TRBV6-1 to TRBJ1-5, with TRBD1 as a possible D gene (5 bases). The CDR3 totals 15 residues. Deletions cut 5 bases from V and 3 bases from J, with 14 bases between. Germline V gene data show CDR1 as MNHNS and CDR2 as SASEGT. CDR3 DNA sequence: TGTGCCAGCAGTAAAAAAGGGGCTTCCAATCAGCCCCAGCATTTT. It is translated as CASSKKGASNQPQHF.

The rearrangement joins TRBV12-3 or TRBV12-4 to TRBJ1-5; D not resolved. V gave up 1 base and J gave up 0 bases, with 10 bases separating them. The CDR3 consists of 16 residues. In DNA form, the CDR3 reads TGTGCCAGCAGTTTAGGCTTTCAGTATAGCAATCAGCCCCAGCATTTT. The encoded protein is CASSLGFQYSNQPQHF.

The CDR3 is CASSQDLAGDYGGPYNEQFF. The DNA for the CDR3 is TGCGCCAGCAGCCAAGATCTAGCGGGAGACTACGGGGGGCCTTACAATGAGCAGTTCTTC. V and J are TRBV4-3 and TRBJ2-1, with TRBD2 identical over 10 bases. The CDR3 spans 20 residues. V was clipped by 0 bases and J by 4 bases; unmatched bases: 15. Looked up from germline, CDR1 is LGHNA and CDR2 is YSLEER.

The V call is TRBV19, the J call TRBJ2-5; D gene ambiguous. This CDR3 comprises 15 residues. V lost 1 base to trimming and J lost 1 base, with 10 bases between them. CDR1 is LNHDA and CDR2 is SQIVND in the germline V gene (reference sequence). CDR3 bases: TGTGCCAGTAGTATAGTTGGATTGGGCCAAGAGACCCAGTACTTC. This codes for CASSIVGLGQETQYF.

This clonotype was seen more than once but under ten times. The chain carries TRBV12-3 or TRBV12-4 and TRBJ2-7; tentative D call: TRBD1 (6 bases). The V gene lost 7 bases and the J gene lost 1 base, with 17 bases spanning the gap. This CDR3 region has 15 residues. DNA of the CDR3: TGTGCCAGCAAGGGGGAAGAACCAAAATCCTACGAGCAGTACTTC. This sequence encodes CASKGEEPKSYEQYF.

The chain carries TRBV27 and TRBJ2-1, with TRBD2 identical over 12 bases. Germline lookup yields CDR1 MNHEY and CDR2 SMNVEV (reference sequence). The length of the CDR3 is 17 residues. V lost 7 bases, J lost 8 bases, and 15 bases stayed unmatched. CDR3: CASKVWSSGGARDEQFF. The CDR3 DNA follows: TGTGCCAGCAAGGTTTGGTCTAGCGGGGGGGCCCGGGATGAGCAGTTCTTC.

The rearrangement uses TRBV12-3 or TRBV12-4 and TRBJ1-5; D unresolved. The V and J ends lost 7 bases and 1 base respectively, with 5 bases between them. This CDR3 contains 12 residues. Here the CDR3 DNA reads TGTGCCAGCAACAACAGCAATCAGCCCCAGCATTTT. Protein sequence: CASNNSNQPQHF.

The rearrangement joins TRBV7-9 to TRBJ1-1, with D unclear. Germline V lookup: CDR1 SEHNR, CDR2 FQNEAQ (reference sequence). The CDR3 has 12 amino acids. V was cut by 11 bases and J by 5 bases, with 15 bases left in between. The CDR3 DNA follows: TGTGCCTGTCAGGCCTCGGGGACTGAAGCTTTCTTT. Translating gives CACQASGTEAFF.

This clonotype was recorded at least ten times. V usage is TRBV6-1 and J usage is TRBJ1-6, with 8 nucleotides matching TRBD1. The CDR3 consists of 14 residues. The germline CDR1 and CDR2 sequences are MNHNS and SASEGT. J gave up 8 bases and V 6 bases, and 6 bases lay outside the gene matches. Written as DNA, the CDR3 is TGTGCCAGCAGCCGGACAGGGATGGATTCACCCCTCCACTTT. It codes for CASSRTGMDSPLHF.

CDR3 loop: CASSLGTGVNGYTF. The CDR3, as DNA: TGTGCCAGCAGCTTGGGGACAGGGGTTAATGGCTACACCTTC. The chain is built from TRBV5-6 and TRBJ1-2; 9 positions agree with TRBD1. CDR1 is SGHDT, CDR2 YYEEEE, per germline. Trimming cost V 0 bases and J 6 bases; bases outside gene matches: 3. The CDR3 consists of 14 residues.

This clonotype came up a few times. The chain is built from TRBV10-3 and TRBJ2-1; the D gene is possibly TRBD1 (5 bases). Trimming took 2 bases from V and 4 from J, leaving 6 bases between them. The CDR3 runs 13 residues. Per the germline V gene, CDR1 is ENHRY and CDR2 is SYGVKD. The CDR3 DNA reads TGTGCCATCAGTGAGGCAGGGTACAATGAGCAGTTCTTC. Its protein is CAISEAGYNEQFF.

This clonotype was counted a few times. This chain connects TRBV9 to TRBJ1-2; TRBD1 matches 9 bases. Germline lookup yields CDR1 SGDLS and CDR2 YYNGEE. CDR3 size: 14 residues. Germline trimming cut 4 bases from V and 6 bases from J; bases unmatched to any gene: 7. The CDR3 spells CASSHGQGRDGYTF. The CDR3 nucleotides read TGTGCCAGCAGCCATGGACAGGGGAGAGATGGCTACACCTTC.

This clonotype was counted ten times or more. This rearrangement joins TRBV7-6 to TRBJ2-1; tentatively, D is TRBD2 (6 bases). The germline V gene encodes CDR1 SGHVS and CDR2 FNYEAQ. CDR3 length: 15 residues. Trimming took 4 bases from V and 5 from J, leaving 15 bases between them. The CDR3 protein is CASSSGGEYHNEQFF. CDR3 nucleotides: TGTGCCAGCAGCTCAGGAGGGGAATATCACAATGAGCAGTTCTTC.

This chain links TRBV20-1 with TRBJ2-7; possible D gene TRBD1, 6 bases. Germline CDR1 DFQATT, CDR2 SNEGSKA (reference sequence). The CDR3 consists of 14 residues. Trimming cost V 5 bases and J 1 base, with 15 bases left between them. The CDR3 nucleotides are TGCAGTGCTGCCCCCCGGGACAAGTCCTACGAGCAGTACTTC. This encodes CSAAPRDKSYEQYF.

This chain links TRBV7-9 with TRBJ2-1, with a possible D match to TRBD1 (6 bases). CDR1 is SEHNR and CDR2 is FQNEAQ in the germline V gene (reference sequence). The CDR3 sequence is 14 residues long. Trimming removed 3 bases from V and 7 bases from J, with 13 bases in between. In DNA form, the CDR3 reads TGTGCCAGCAGCTTTATAATACAGGGAAATGAGCAGTTCTTC. Translation gives CASSFIIQGNEQFF. Drawing the rest from reference TRBV7-9 and TRBJ2-1, the complete variable domain is DTGVSQNPRHKITKRGQNVTFRCDPISEHNRLYWYRQTLGQGPEFLTYFQNEAQLEKSRLLSDRFSAERPKGSFSTLEIQRTEQGDSAMYLCASSFIIQGNEQFFGPGTRLTVL.

This clonotype came up a few times. The chain recombines TRBV2 with TRBJ1-5; D gene uncertain. Per germline, CDR1 SNHLY and CDR2 FYNNEI. The CDR3 has 16 amino acids. V lost 6 bases, J lost 0 bases, and 15 bases lay in between. The CDR3 reads CASRGILRSSNQPQHF. The CDR3 region has the DNA TGTGCCAGCAGAGGGATCCTACGGAGTAGCAATCAGCCCCAGCATTTT.

This clonotype has a handful of counts. The genes are TRBV14 and TRBJ1-1; D is perhaps TRBD1 (6 bases). V lost 2 bases to trimming and J lost 0 bases, with 7 bases between them. The germline V gene encodes CDR1 SGHDN and CDR2 FVKESK. CDR3 size: 14 residues. The CDR3 DNA reads TGTGCCAGCAGCCAATGGACAGTGAACACTGAAGCTTTCTTT. Translated: CASSQWTVNTEAFF.

This chain links TRBV19 with TRBJ2-2; weak D call: TRBD1 (6 bases). With 2 bases removed from V and 3 bases from J, the gap between germline ends came to 13 bases. CDR1 and CDR2 from the germline V gene are LNHDA and SQIVND (reference sequence). The length of the CDR3 is 16 residues. The CDR3 bases are TGTGCCAGTAGTATATTCTGGACAGCATACACCGGGGAGCTGTTTTTT. This encodes CASSIFWTAYTGELFF.

In its sample, this clonotype was seen many times. V is TRBV6-5 and J is TRBJ2-6, with D uncertain. V was pared by 6 bases and J by 0 bases, with 3 bases between. Germline assignment: CDR1 MNHEY and CDR2 SVGAGI. The CDR3 is made up of 13 amino acids. CDR3 DNA: TGTGCCAGCAGAACCTCTGGGGCCAACGTCCTGACTTTC. Its translation is CASRTSGANVLTF.